This T cell receptor beta chain originates from a study of T cell responses to AZD1222 COVID-19 vaccine. Whole-study results and caveats: Every sample of the repertoires postdated the peak T cell response.

Data came from immunoSEQ multiplex PCR; TCRdb stores just in-frame clones and leaves some out. The repertoire includes 55,000 to 85,000 clones, roughly 84% of them detected once, and approximately 9.8% sits in the top ten. Concerning this clone: Its specificity is not known. Other DNA variants within this sample encode the same CDR3.

The sample in question was peripheral blood, obtained on day 0 of AZD1222 vaccination. The sequence was obtained from an adult in good health.

The CDR3 DNA sequence: TGTGCCAGCAGCCTCCAGGGGGACACTGAAGCTTTCTTT. Translation: CASSLQGDTEAFF. The J gene is TRBJ1-1, the V gene TRBV7-3, with TRBD1 matching over 7 bases. Germline V gene lookup returns CDR1 SGHTA and CDR2 FQGTGA. This CDR3 comprises 13 residues. Losses at the gene ends were 5 bases for V and 3 bases for J; bases not matched to a gene: 3.